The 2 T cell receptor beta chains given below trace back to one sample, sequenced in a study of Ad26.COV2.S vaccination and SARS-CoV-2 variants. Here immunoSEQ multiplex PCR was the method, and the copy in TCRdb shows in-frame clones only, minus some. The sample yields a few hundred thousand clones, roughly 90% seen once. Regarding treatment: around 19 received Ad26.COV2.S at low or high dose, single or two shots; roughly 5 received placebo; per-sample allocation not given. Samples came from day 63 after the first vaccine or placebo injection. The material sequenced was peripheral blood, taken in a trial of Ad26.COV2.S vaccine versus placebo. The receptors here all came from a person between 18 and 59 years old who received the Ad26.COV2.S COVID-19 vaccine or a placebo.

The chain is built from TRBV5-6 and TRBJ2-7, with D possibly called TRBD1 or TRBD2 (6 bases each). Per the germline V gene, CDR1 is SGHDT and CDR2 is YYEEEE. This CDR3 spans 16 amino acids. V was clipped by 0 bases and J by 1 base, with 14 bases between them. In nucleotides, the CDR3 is TGTGCCAGCAGCTTGGGGGTTGGGGGGCTGTCCTACGAGCAGTACTTC. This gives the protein CASSLGVGGLSYEQYF.

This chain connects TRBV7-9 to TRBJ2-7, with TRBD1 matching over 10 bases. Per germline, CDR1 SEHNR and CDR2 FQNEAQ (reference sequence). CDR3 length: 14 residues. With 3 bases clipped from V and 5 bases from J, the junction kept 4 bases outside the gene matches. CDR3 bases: TGTGCCAGCAGCTTGACAGGGGGCCTGAACGAGCAGTACTTC. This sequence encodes CASSLTGGLNEQYF. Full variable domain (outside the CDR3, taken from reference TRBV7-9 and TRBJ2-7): DTGVSQNPRHKITKRGQNVTFRCDPISEHNRLYWYRQTLGQGPEFLTYFQNEAQLEKSRLLSDRFSAERPKGSFSTLEIQRTEQGDSAMYLCASSLTGGLNEQYFGPGTRLTVT.